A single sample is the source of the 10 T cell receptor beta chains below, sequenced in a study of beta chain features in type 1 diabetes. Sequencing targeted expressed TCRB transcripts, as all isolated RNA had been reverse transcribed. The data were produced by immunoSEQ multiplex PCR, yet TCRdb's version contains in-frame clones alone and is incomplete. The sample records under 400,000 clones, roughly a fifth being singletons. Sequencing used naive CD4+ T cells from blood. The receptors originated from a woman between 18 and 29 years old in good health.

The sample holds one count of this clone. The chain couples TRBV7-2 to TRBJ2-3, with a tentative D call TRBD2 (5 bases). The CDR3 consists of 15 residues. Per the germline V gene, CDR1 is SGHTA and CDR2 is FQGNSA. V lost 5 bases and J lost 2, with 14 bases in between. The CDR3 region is CASSKGQRNTDTQYF. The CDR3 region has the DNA TGTGCCAGCAGCAAAGGCCAGCGGAACACAGATACGCAGTATTTT.

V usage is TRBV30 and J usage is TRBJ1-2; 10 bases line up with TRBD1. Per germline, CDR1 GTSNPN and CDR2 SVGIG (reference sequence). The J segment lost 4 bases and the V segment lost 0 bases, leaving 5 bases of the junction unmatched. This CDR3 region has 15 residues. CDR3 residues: CAWSVGQGGTYGYTF. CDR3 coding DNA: TGTGCCTGGAGTGTAGGACAGGGGGGGACCTATGGCTACACCTTC.

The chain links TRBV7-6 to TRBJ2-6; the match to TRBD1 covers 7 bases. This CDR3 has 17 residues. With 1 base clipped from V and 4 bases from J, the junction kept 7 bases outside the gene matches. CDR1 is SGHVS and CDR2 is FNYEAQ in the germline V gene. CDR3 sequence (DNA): TGTGCCAGCAGCTTAGAGAAGACAGGGCGAGGGGCCAACGTCCTGACTTTC. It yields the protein CASSLEKTGRGANVLTF.

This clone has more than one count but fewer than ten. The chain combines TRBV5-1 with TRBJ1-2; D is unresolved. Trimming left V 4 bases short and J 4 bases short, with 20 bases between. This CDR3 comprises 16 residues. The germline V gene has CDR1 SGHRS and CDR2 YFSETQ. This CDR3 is CASSPGSAGSSYGYTF. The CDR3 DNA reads TGCGCCAGCAGCCCGGGCTCAGCGGGGAGTAGCTATGGCTACACCTTC.

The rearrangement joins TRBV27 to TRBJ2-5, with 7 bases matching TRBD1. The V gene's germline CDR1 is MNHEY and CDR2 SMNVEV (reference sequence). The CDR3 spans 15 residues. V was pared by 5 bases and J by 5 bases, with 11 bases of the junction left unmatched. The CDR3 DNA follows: TGTGCCAGCAGTCCTCGGACAGGAGCGAGGGAGACCCAGTACTTC. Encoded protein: CASSPRTGARETQYF.

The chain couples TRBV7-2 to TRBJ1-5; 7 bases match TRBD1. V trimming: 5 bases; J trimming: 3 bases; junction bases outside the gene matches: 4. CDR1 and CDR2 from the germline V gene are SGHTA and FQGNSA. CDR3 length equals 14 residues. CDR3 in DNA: TGTGCCAGCAGCCCGGGACAGACCAATCAGCCCCAGCATTTT. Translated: CASSPGQTNQPQHF.

The CDR3 is CASSKFRRVVYF. The CDR3 DNA follows: TGTGCCAGCAGCAAATTTCGGAGGGTTGTGTACTTC. The V and J genes are TRBV21-1 and TRBJ2-7; the table's TRBD2 call for D was not verified on the DNA. TRBV21-1 is tagged as a pseudogene. The CDR3 extends over 12 amino acids.

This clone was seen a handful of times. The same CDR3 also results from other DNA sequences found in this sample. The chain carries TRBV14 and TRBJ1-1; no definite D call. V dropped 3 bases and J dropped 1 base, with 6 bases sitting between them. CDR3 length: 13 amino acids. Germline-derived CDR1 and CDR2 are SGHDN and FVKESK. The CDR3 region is CASSHGGNTEAFF. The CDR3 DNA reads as TGTGCCAGCAGCCACGGAGGGAACACTGAAGCTTTCTTT.

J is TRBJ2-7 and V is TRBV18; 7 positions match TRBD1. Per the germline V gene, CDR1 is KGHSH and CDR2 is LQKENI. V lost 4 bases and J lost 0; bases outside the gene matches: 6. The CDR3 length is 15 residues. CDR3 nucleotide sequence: TGTGCCAGCTCACAAGGGGGCTCGAGCTCCTACGAGCAGTACTTC. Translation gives CASSQGGSSSYEQYF. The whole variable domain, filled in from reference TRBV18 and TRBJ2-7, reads NAGVMQNPRHLVRRRGQEARLRCSPMKGHSHVYWYRQLPEEGLKFMVYLQKENIIDESGMPKERFSAEFPKEGPSILRIQQVVRGDSAAYFCASSQGGSSSYEQYFGPGTRLTVT.

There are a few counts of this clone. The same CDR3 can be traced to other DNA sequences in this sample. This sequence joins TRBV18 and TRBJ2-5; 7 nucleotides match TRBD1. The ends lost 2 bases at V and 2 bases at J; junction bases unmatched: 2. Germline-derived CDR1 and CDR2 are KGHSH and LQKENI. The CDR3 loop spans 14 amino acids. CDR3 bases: TGTGCCAGCTCACCAGGGACAGTGCAAGAGACCCAGTACTTC. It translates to CASSPGTVQETQYF.